This T cell receptor (beta chain) was identified during a study of monozygotic twins with inflammatory bowel disease. The CDR3 covers 14 residues. The germline gives CDR1 MNHEY, CDR2 SMNVEV (reference sequence). Two nested PCRs, of around 15 and 10 cycles, processed TCRalpha and TCRbeta cDNA. TCRdb re-called the 5' RACE reads, yielding one record per CDR3 amino acid sequence without DNA. The sample has around 370,000 distinct CDR3 sequences, and its top ten clones hold roughly 2.6%. Overall study results and limits: Healthy co-twins had higher TCRbeta inverse Simpson diversity than their IBD twins. Distinguishing T cell subtypes was not possible. Background noise in patient repertoires may stem from differing immunosuppressive treatments.

In the case of this clonotype: Its matching antigen is unknown.

The sequencing sample was made of blood. The V call is TRBV27, the J call TRBJ1-5; there is no DNA to check the TCRdb D call of TRBD1. The clonotype was recovered from a human donor with ulcerative colitis or Crohn's disease, or a healthy co-twin of an affected twin (not recorded which). The CDR3 reads CASSLSGHNQPQHF.